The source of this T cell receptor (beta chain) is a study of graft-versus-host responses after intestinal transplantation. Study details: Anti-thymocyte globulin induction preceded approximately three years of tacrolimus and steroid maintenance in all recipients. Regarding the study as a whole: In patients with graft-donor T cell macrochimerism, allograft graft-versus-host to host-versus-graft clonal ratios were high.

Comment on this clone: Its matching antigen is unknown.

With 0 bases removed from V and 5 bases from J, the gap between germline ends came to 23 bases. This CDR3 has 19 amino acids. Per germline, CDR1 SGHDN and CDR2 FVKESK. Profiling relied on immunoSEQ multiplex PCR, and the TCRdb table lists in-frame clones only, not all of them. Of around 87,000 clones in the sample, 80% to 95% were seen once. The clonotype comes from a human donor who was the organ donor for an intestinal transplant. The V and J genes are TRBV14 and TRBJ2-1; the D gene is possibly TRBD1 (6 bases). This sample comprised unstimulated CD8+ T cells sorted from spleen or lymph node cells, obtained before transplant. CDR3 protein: CASSQDLNLGGQVNNEQFF. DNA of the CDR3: TGTGCCAGCAGCCAAGACCTAAATTTAGGGGGACAAGTAAACAATGAGCAGTTCTTC. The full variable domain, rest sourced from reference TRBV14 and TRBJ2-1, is EAGVTQFPSHSVIEKGQTVTLRCDPISGHDNLYWYRRVMGKEIKFLLHFVKESKQDESGMPNNRFLAERTGGTYSTLKVQPAELEDSGVYFCASSQDLNLGGQVNNEQFFGPGTRLTVL.